This T cell receptor beta chain originates from a study of blood T cell repertoires in COVID-19. Method: immunoSEQ multiplex PCR; TCRdb's copy keeps in-frame clones and lacks some. The table records around 260,000 clones, 80% to 90% of them present only once. The CDR3 runs 12 residues. CDR1 is SGHKS, CDR2 YYEKEE, per germline (reference sequence). V was clipped by 4 bases and J by 5 bases, with 9 bases between them. The chain is built from TRBV5-5 and TRBJ1-1; perhaps TRBD1 as D (5 bases). This TCR came from a woman aged 70 to 79 with COVID-19, enrolled during active disease. The specimen was peripheral blood. CDR3 sequence (DNA): TGTGCCAGCAGCCCAGGGCTAACTGAAGCTTTCTTT. It encodes CASSPGLTEAFF. Filled out from reference TRBV5-5 and TRBJ1-1, the complete variable domain reads DAGVTQSPTHLIKTRGQQVTLRCSPISGHKSVSWYQQVLGQGPQFIFQYYEKEERGRGNFPDRFSARQFPNYSSELNVNALLLGDSALYLCASSPGLTEAFFGQGTRLTVV.